This TCR beta chain comes out of a study of blood T cell repertoires in COVID-19. As for the study in general: There were acute and convalescent COVID-19 samples, and they came from the United States, Italy and Spain.

CDR1 is MDHEN, CDR2 SYDVKM, per germline. J was trimmed by 6 bases and V by 6 bases; bases with no gene match: 8. The CDR3 is 16 residues long. As originally analysed: The assay estimated nucleated cells by amplifying reference gene primers. Here immunoSEQ multiplex PCR was the method, and the copy in TCRdb shows in-frame clones only, minus some. That table is the source of V, J and clone size, and D and trimming were worked out from the DNA. Among around 260,000 clones listed, 80% to 90% were seen once. Sample: peripheral blood. The chain uses TRBV28 and TRBJ1-6, with 10 bases identical to TRBD1. This sequence was found in a woman under 40 with active or convalescent COVID-19. CDR3 sequence: CASSLRQGAPNSPLHF. The CDR3 DNA sequence: TGTGCCAGCAGCCTAAGACAGGGGGCCCCTAATTCACCCCTCCACTTT.